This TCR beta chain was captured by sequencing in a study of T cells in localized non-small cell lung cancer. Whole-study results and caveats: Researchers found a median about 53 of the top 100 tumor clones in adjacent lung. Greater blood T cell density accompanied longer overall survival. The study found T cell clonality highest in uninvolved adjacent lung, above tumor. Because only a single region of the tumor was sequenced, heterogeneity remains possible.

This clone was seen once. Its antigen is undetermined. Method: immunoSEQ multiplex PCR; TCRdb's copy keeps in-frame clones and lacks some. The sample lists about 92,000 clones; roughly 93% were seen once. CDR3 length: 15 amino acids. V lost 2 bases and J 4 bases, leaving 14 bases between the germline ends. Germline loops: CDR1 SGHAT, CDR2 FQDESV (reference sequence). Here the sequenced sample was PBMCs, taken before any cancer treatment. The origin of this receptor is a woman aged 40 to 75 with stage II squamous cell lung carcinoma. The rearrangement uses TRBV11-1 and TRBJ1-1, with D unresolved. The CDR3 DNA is TGTGCCAGCAGCTTATTTCCCCCGCCAGGCACTGAAGCTTTCTTT. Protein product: CASSLFPPPGTEAFF.